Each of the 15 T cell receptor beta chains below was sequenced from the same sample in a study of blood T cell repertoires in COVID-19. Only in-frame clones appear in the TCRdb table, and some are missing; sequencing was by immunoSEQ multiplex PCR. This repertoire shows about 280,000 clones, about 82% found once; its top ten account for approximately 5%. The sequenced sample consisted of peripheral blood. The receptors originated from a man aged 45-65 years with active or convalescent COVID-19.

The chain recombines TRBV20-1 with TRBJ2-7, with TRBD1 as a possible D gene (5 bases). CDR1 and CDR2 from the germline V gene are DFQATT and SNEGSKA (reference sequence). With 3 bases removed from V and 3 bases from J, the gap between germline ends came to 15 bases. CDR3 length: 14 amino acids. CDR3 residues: CSASFRRRGYEQYF. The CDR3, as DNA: TGCAGTGCTAGTTTTCGGAGAAGGGGCTACGAGCAGTACTTC.

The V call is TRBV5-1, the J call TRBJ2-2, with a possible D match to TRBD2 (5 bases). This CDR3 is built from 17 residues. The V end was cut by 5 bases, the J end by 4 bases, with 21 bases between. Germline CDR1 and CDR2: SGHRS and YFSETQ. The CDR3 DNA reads TGCGCCAGCAGATGGAGCGTAGCGACTTCGAGCACCGGGGAGCTGTTTTTT. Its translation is CASRWSVATSSTGELFF.

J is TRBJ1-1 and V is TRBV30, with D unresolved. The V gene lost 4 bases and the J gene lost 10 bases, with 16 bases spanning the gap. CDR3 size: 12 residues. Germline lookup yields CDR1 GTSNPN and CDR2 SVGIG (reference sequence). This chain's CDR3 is CAWTRESRAAFF. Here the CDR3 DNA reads TGTGCCTGGACCCGGGAGTCCCGGGCAGCTTTCTTT. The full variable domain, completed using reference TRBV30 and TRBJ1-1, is SQTIHQWPATLVQPVGSPLSLECTVEGTSNPNLYWYRQAAGRGLQLLFYSVGIGQISSEVPQNLSASRPQDRQFILSSKKLLLSDSGFYLCAWTRESRAAFFGQGTRLTVV.

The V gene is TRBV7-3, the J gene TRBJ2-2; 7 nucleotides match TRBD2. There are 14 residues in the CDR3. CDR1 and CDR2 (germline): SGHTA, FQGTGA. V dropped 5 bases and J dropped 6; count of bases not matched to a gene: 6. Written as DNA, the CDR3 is TGTGCCAGCAGCCTGGGAGGGATCCCCGGGGAGCTGTTTTTT. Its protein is CASSLGGIPGELFF.

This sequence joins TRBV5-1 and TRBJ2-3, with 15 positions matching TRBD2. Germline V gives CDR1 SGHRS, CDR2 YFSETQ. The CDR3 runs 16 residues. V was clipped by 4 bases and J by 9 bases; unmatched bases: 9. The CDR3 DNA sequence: TGCGCCAGCAGCCCCGGAGGGACTAGCGGGAGGCTGACGCAGTATTTT. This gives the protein CASSPGGTSGRLTQYF.

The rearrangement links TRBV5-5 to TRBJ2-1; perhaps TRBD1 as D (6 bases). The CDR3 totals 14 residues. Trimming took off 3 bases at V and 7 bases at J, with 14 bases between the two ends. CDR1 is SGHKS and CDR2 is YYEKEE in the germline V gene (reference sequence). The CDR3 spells CASSSRGGGNEQFF. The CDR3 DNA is TGTGCCAGCAGCTCCCGAGGGGGTGGGAATGAGCAGTTCTTC.

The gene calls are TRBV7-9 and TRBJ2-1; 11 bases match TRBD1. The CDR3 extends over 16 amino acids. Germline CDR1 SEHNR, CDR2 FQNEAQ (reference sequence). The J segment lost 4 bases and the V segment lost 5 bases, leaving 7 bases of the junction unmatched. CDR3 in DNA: TGTGCCAGCAGCCCAAGGACAGGGGGCGTTTACAATGAGCAGTTCTTC. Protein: CASSPRTGGVYNEQFF.

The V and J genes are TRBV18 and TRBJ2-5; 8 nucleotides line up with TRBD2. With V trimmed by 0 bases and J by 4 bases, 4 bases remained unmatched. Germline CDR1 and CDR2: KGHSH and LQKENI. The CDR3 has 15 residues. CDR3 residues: CASSPPWLAGETQYF. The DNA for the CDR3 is TGTGCCAGCTCACCACCGTGGCTAGCGGGAGAGACCCAGTACTTC.

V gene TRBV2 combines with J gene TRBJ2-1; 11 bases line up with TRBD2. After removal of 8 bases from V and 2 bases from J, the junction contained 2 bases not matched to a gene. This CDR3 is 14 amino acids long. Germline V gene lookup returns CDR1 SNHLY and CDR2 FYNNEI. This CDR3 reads CASLGLAAYNEQFF. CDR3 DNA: TGTGCCAGCTTGGGACTAGCGGCCTACAATGAGCAGTTCTTC.

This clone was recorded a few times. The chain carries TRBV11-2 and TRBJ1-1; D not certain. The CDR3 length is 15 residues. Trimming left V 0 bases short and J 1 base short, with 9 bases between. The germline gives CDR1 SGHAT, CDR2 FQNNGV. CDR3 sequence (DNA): TGTGCCAGCAGCTTAGATCCGAGCCCGAACACTGAAGCTTTCTTT. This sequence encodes CASSLDPSPNTEAFF. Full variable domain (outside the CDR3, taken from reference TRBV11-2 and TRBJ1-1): EAGVAQSPRYKIIEKRQSVAFWCNPISGHATLYWYQQILGQGPKLLIQFQNNGVVDDSQLPKDRFSAERLKGVDSTLKIQPAKLEDSAVYLCASSLDPSPNTEAFFGQGTRLTVV.

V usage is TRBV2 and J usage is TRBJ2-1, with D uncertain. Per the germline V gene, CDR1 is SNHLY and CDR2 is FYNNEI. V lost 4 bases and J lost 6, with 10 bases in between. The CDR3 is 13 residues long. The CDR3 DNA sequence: TGTGCCAGCAGTGTTGAGAGGTCCAATGAGCAGTTCTTC. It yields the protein CASSVERSNEQFF.

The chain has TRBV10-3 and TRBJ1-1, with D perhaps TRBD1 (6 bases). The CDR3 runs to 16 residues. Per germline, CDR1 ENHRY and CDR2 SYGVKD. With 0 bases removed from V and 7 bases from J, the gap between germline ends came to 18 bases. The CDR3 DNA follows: TGTGCCATCAGTGAGTCGATTAACAGGGTGAAGGGTGAAGCTTTCTTT. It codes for CAISESINRVKGEAFF.

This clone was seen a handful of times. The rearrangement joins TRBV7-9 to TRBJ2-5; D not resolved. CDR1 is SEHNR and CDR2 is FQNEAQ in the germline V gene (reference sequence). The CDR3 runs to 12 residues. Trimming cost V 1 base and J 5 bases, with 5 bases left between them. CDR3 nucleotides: TGTGCCAGCAGCTTAGTATTTGAGACCCAGTACTTC. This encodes CASSLVFETQYF.

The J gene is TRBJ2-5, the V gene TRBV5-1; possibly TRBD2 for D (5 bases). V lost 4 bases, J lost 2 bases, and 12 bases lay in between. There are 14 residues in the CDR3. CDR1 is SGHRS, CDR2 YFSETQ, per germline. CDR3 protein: CASSAGPDQETQYF. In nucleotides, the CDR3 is TGCGCCAGCAGCGCGGGTCCCGATCAAGAGACCCAGTACTTC.

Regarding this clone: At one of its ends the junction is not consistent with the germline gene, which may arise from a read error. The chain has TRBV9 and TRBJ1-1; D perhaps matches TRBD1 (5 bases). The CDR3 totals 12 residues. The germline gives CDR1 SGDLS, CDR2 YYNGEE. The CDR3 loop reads CASGAVNSEAFF. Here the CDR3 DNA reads TGTGCCAGCGGGGCGGTGAACTCTGAAGCTTTCTTT.